Listed below are T cell receptor beta chains from one sample, sequenced in a study of T cells in Graves' hyperthyroidism and ophthalmopathy. MiXCR was run by TCRdb on the multiplex PCR reads, yielding one entry per CDR3 protein. The top ten clones hold 7% to 9% of a sample with 250,000 to 300,000 distinct CDR3 sequences, roughly an eighth of them seen once. Sequencing was done on a sample of blood. Receptor source: a woman aged 40 to 50 with Graves' hyperthyroidism. Both conserved end residues are part of each CDR3. A D gene is named only where the DNA matches it firmly. Clone size is not always given. Where it is, it says once, few, many or a class for expanded clones.

d_call	v_call	clone_size	j_call	cdr3_aa	cdr3_nt
NA	TRBV30	many	TRBJ1-1	CAWSAGITEAFF	TGTGCCTGGAGTGCAGGTATCACTGAAGCTTTCTTT
NA	TRBV6-1	many	TRBJ1-2	CASSEERGYGYTF	TGTGCCAGCAGTGAAGAACGCGGCTATGGCTACACCTTC
TRBD2	TRBV15	many	TRBJ2-5	CATSRDLAGGVGPLETQYF	TGTGCCACCAGCAGAGATCTTGCGGGGGGAGTCGGTCCTCTTGAGACCCAGTACTTC
TRBD1	TRBV7-9	NA	TRBJ1-1	CASSLVLLGQGKANTEAFF	TGTGCCAGCAGCTTAGTCCTACTTGGACAGGGGAAGGCGAACACTGAAGCTTTCTTT
NA	TRBV20-1	many	TRBJ2-3	CSARARLGALADTQYF	TGCAGTGCTAGAGCCCGACTGGGGGCGCTTGCAGATACGCAGTATTTT
NA	TRBV29-1	NA	TRBJ1-1	CSFEGGGAEAFF	TGCAGCTTCGAAGGAGGGGGGGCTGAAGCTTTCTTT
TRBD2	TRBV5-5	many	TRBJ2-1	CASSLAFAGGPGNEQFF	TGTGCCAGCAGCTTGGCCTTCGCGGGAGGGCCGGGCAATGAGCAGTTCTTC
TRBD1	TRBV7-9	many	TRBJ1-1	CASSSLDRGNTEAFF	TGTGCCAGCAGCTCCCTGGACAGGGGGAACACTGAAGCTTTCTTT
NA	TRBV18	few	TRBJ2-5	CASSMTGQETQYF	TGTGCCAGCTCGATGACAGGCCAAGAGACCCAGTACTTC
TRBD1	TRBV6-1	NA	TRBJ1-1	CATLTGGSNTEAFF	TGTGCCACCCTGACAGGGGGCTCGAACACTGAAGCTTTCTTT
NA	TRBV6-2/TRBV6-3	few	TRBJ2-3	CASSRPGPGLDTQYF	TGTGCCAGCAGCCGGCCGGGCCCCGGGTTAGATACGCAGTATTTT
NA	TRBV24-1	many	TRBJ2-5	CATSDVHIQYF	TGTGCCACCAGTGATGTGCATATCCAGTACTTC
NA	TRBV20-1	many	TRBJ2-5	CSATRRAQETQYF	TGCAGTGCTACTAGAAGGGCCCAAGAGACCCAGTACTTC
NA	TRBV18	many	TRBJ2-3	CASSPRERDTQYF	TGTGCCAGCTCACCACGGGAGAGAGATACGCAGTATTTT
TRBD2	TRBV20-1	many	TRBJ2-7	CSARDRLGMVAGYEQYF	TGCAGTGCTAGAGATCGCCTTGGTATGGTAGCGGGTTACGAGCAGTACTTC
NA	TRBV5-5	NA	TRBJ2-5	CASESVSIQETQYF	TGTGCCAGCGAGTCGGTTAGCATACAAGAGACCCAGTACTTC
TRBD1	TRBV6-1	many	TRBJ1-2	CASRDPGGWGYTF	TGTGCCAGCAGGGACCCAGGGGGCTGGGGCTACACCTTC
TRBD2	TRBV7-9	many	TRBJ2-1	CASSLSALAVLGQFF	TGTGCCAGCAGCTTATCTGCGCTAGCGGTTTTAGGGCAGTTCTTC
NA	TRBV7-8	many	TRBJ1-1	CASSLNQGRTEAFF	TGTGCCAGCAGCTTAAATCAGGGTCGGACTGAAGCTTTCTTT
NA	TRBV30	many	TRBJ1-1	CAWSRGRDTEAFF	TGTGCCTGGAGTCGCGGGCGGGACACTGAAGCTTTCTTT
NA	TRBV24-1	NA	TRBJ2-5	CATSGSDETQYF	TGTGCCACCAGTGGTTCGGACGAGACCCAGTACTTC
TRBD2	TRBV2	many	TRBJ2-7	CASSEAGTSGKGEYEQYF	TGTGCCAGCAGTGAAGCAGGGACTAGCGGGAAGGGTGAATACGAGCAGTACTTC
TRBD1	TRBV6-1	many	TRBJ2-7	CVAGQGLSEQYF	TGTGTGGCGGGACAGGGGCTTTCCGAGCAGTACTTC
TRBD1	TRBV18	many	TRBJ2-7	CATAPGQGRYEQYF	TGTGCCACCGCCCCCGGACAGGGGAGATACGAGCAGTACTTC
TRBD2	TRBV28	many	TRBJ2-3	CASIRASGNTDTQYF	TGTGCCAGCATACGGGCTAGCGGGAACACAGATACGCAGTATTTT
NA	TRBV7-9	NA	TRBJ1-1	CASSLVGARMNTEAFF	TGTGCCAGCAGCTTAGTAGGGGCGCGAATGAACACTGAAGCTTTCTTT
NA	TRBV12-3/TRBV12-4	many	TRBJ2-5	CASSIHGETQYF	TGTGCCAGCAGCATCCATGGGGAGACCCAGTACTTC
TRBD2	TRBV3-1	many	TRBJ2-7	CASSQVPGGPYEQYF	TGTGCCAGCAGCCAAGTTCCGGGAGGGCCGTACGAGCAGTACTTC
NA	TRBV28	few	TRBJ1-6	CASSSPQGGHSPLHF	TGTGCCAGCAGCTCTCCGCAGGGAGGGCATTCACCCCTCCACTTT
NA	TRBV2	many	TRBJ1-1	CASSERVLRAFF	TGTGCCAGCAGTGAAAGGGTCTTGAGGGCTTTCTTT
NA	TRBV10-3	many	TRBJ2-5	CAISESTVQETQYF	TGTGCCATCAGTGAGTCCACGGTGCAAGAGACCCAGTACTTC
TRBD1	TRBV6-5	NA	TRBJ1-2	CASTSQGGANYGYTF	TGTGCCAGCACTTCACAGGGGGGGGCTAACTATGGCTACACCTTC
TRBD2	TRBV19	many	TRBJ2-7	CASSFGTRGEQYF	TGTGCCAGTAGTTTTGGGACTAGGGGGGAGCAGTACTTC
TRBD2	TRBV20-1	many	TRBJ2-2	CSARRREGSGELFF	TGCAGTGCTAGACGGCGGGAGGGTAGCGGGGAGCTGTTTTTT
TRBD2	TRBV28	many	TRBJ2-5	CASSMGLAEETQYF	TGTGCCAGCAGTATGGGACTAGCGGAAGAGACCCAGTACTTC
NA	TRBV6-1	NA	TRBJ2-3	CASSDLGRTDTQYF	TGTGCCAGCAGCGACTTGGGTCGCACAGATACGCAGTATTTT
TRBD2	TRBV12-3/TRBV12-4	few	TRBJ2-1	CASSRDQWTSGRVGGGNEQFF	TGTGCCAGCAGTCGAGACCAATGGACTAGCGGGAGGGTAGGGGGCGGGAATGAGCAGTTCTTC
TRBD2	TRBV4-2	few	TRBJ2-7	CASSQDGLAGVREQYF	TGTGCCAGCAGCCAAGATGGGCTAGCGGGGGTTCGCGAGCAGTACTTC
NA	TRBV18	many	TRBJ2-7	CASSLGQNSYEQYF	TGTGCCAGCTCACTAGGCCAGAACTCCTACGAGCAGTACTTC
NA	TRBV7-2	few	TRBJ2-3	CASSFSRDTDTQYF	TGTGCCAGCAGCTTTTCACGAGACACAGATACGCAGTATTTT
TRBD2	TRBV19	few	TRBJ2-7	CASSISSGLYEQYF	TGTGCCAGTAGTATCTCTAGCGGTCTGTATGAGCAGTACTTC
TRBD1	TRBV28	many	TRBJ1-4	CASRDRGPNEKLFF	TGTGCCAGCAGGGACAGGGGCCCTAATGAAAAACTGTTTTTT
TRBD1	TRBV24-1	many	TRBJ2-3	CATSDFGTGFTDTQYF	TGTGCCACCAGTGATTTCGGGACAGGGTTCACAGATACGCAGTATTTT
TRBD1	TRBV27	NA	TRBJ2-7	CASNKEIGTGEQGAYEQYF	TGTGCCAGCAACAAGGAGATCGGCACCGGGGAACAGGGGGCCTACGAGCAGTACTTC
NA	TRBV3-1	many	TRBJ1-1	CASSHAAGAVWNTEAFF	TGTGCCAGCAGCCATGCGGCAGGGGCTGTTTGGAACACTGAAGCTTTCTTT
TRBD1	TRBV19	NA	TRBJ1-4	CASSIGQGASVNEKLVF	TGTGCCAGTAGTATCGGACAGGGGGCTTCGGTGAATGAAAAACTGGTTTTT
TRBD1	TRBV20-1	NA	TRBJ1-2	CSPGQGVYGYTF	TGCAGCCCGGGACAGGGAGTCTATGGCTACACCTTC
TRBD2	TRBV4-1	few	TRBJ2-3	CASSPAGTSGRLDTQYF	TGCGCCAGCAGCCCAGCCGGGACTAGCGGGAGGTTGGATACGCAGTATTTT
TRBD2	TRBV6-6	many	TRBJ2-3	CASSYSGGRAGDTQYF	TGTGCCAGCAGTTACTCCGGCGGGAGGGCCGGAGATACGCAGTATTTT
TRBD1	TRBV16	many	TRBJ2-7	CASSQTDRVASYEQYF	TGTGCCAGCAGCCAAACGGACAGGGTGGCATCCTACGAGCAGTACTTC
NA	TRBV6-2/TRBV6-3	NA	TRBJ2-4	CASRDGNIQYF	TGTGCCAGCAGGGACGGAAACATTCAGTACTTC
NA	TRBV30	NA	TRBJ1-2	CAWKPFHSGYTF	TGTGCCTGGAAACCCTTTCATTCTGGCTACACCTTC
NA	TRBV19	NA	TRBJ1-4	CASSMPQGRDEKLFF	TGTGCCAGTAGTATGCCCCAGGGGAGAGATGAAAAACTGTTTTTT
TRBD1	TRBV6-1	many	TRBJ2-3	CASSGGTGRGTQYF	TGTGCCAGCAGTGGGGGGACAGGGAGAGGTACGCAGTATTTT
NA	TRBV3-1	many	TRBJ2-7	CASSQVGPSKGEQYF	TGTGCCAGCAGCCAAGTAGGCCCTAGCAAAGGCGAGCAGTACTTC